This T cell receptor beta chain was observed in a study of blood T cell repertoires in COVID-19. Whole-study context: COVID-19 samples from acute and convalescent phases originated in the United States, Italy and Spain.

Patients of the Seattle cohort, enrolled during active infection, were followed longitudinally. V lost 0 bases and J 4 bases, leaving 13 bases between the germline ends. This CDR3 contains 15 residues. Germline V gene lookup returns CDR1 SGHRS and CDR2 YFSETQ. In the original workflow: Amplifying reference gene primers gave estimates of nucleated cell counts. Profiled with immunoSEQ multiplex PCR; TCRdb holds only in-frame clones, not every one. V, J and clone size were drawn from that table, and D and trimming were deduced from the DNA. Seen here are under 250,000 clones, 85% to 90% observed once, and the top ten hold 2.7%.

The origin of this receptor is a man aged 30 to 45 with COVID-19, enrolled during active disease. Sequenced: peripheral blood. The J gene is TRBJ1-2, the V gene TRBV5-1; possibly TRBD1 for D (5 bases). CDR3 residues: CASSLGGTGGYGYTF. The DNA for the CDR3 is TGCGCCAGCAGCTTGGGCGGGACGGGAGGCTATGGCTACACCTTC.